This T cell receptor (beta chain) is drawn from a study of shared clonotypes between healthy human individuals. Study results and limitations: Even with large depth, rarefaction showed that sorted-subset sequencing was incomplete.

Trimming removed 5 bases from V and 3 bases from J, with 17 bases in between. Germline CDR1 and CDR2: SGHTA and FQGNSA. This CDR3 has 16 amino acids. A 200 ng quantity of DNA, 32,000 or so T cell genomes, went into the sorted-subset replicate PCRs. Libraries were prepared by immunoSEQ multiplex PCR; TCRdb keeps only in-frame clonotypes and omits some of them. Of roughly 1 million clones in the sample, around four fifths are singletons; the top ten hold roughly 1.4%. Turning to this clone: Its antigen remains unknown.

This sequence joins TRBV7-2 and TRBJ2-1; maybe TRBD2 (5 bases). Sequencing was performed on memory CD4+ T cells sorted from blood. Subset indicated: CD45RA-negative fraction. The TCR comes from a man younger than 30 in good health. Here the CDR3 DNA reads TGTGCCAGCAGCCGAACCGCGGGTCAGGTCTACAATGAGCAGTTCTTC. Translation gives CASSRTAGQVYNEQFF.